This T cell receptor beta chain stems from a study of T cell clonality in common variable immunodeficiency. General study points: CVID subjects had higher TCRbeta clonality than healthy controls, most marked in about a third. Fewer deletions and N-nucleotide insertions were reportedly seen in common variable immunodeficiency TCR beta sequences. Links between repertoire features and CVID complications were heterogeneity-limited.

CVID subjects were around 14 female and fewer than 35 male, aged about 8 to 65. Each donor provided roughly 4.5 to 8.5 ml of heparinized whole blood. Only a few counts were recorded for this clone. Its target is unknown. Here immunoSEQ multiplex PCR was the method, and the copy in TCRdb shows in-frame clones only, minus some. Listed for the sample are about 26,000 clones, none seen a single time. The receptor was derived from a human donor with common variable immunodeficiency. The sequenced sample consisted of peripheral blood mononuclear cells.

The part of the CDR3 DNA that was read is TGTGCCAGCAGCTTAGCGCAGGGGGCAGACACTGAA. Translation gives CASSLAQGADTE. The entire CDR3 sequence reads CASSLAQGADTEAFF. The gene calls are TRBV7-9 and TRBJ1-1; 8 nucleotides match TRBD1. The read gets to within 3 residues of the CDR3 end, and the germline J gene fills in the rest. The CDR3 length is 15 residues. The ends lost 0 bases at V and 3 bases at J; junction bases unmatched: 3. Germline V lookup: CDR1 SEHNR, CDR2 FQNEAQ (reference sequence).